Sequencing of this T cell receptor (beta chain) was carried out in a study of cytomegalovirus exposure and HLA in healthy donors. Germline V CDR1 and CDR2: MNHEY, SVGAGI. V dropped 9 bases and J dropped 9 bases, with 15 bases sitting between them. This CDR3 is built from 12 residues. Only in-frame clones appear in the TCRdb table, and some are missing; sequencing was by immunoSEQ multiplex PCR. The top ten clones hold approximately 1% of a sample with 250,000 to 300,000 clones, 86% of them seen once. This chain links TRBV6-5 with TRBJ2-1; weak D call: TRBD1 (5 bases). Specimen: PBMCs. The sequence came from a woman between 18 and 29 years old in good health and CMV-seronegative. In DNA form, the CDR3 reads TGTGCCAGTCTAGGGGAATTGAGTGAGCAGTTCTTC. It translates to CASLGELSEQFF.